These 18 T cell receptor beta chains share one sample of origin, sequenced in a study of T cells in Graves' hyperthyroidism and ophthalmopathy (dated by TCRdb to between 2018 and 2021). Library generation was performed with multiplex PCR. The instrument was an Illumina HiSeq 2000. The TCR beta CDR3 regions were amplified from RNA transcripts. For the first round of RT-PCR on the TCR CDR3, the HTBI primer set was used together with the Qiagen OneStep RT-PCR kit. In-frame beta chains were kept once TCRdb had trimmed the public reads at Q25 with fastp and called clones with MiXCR. Every distinct CDR3 protein forms one entry, paired with its most common genes and DNA. This sample gives about 590,000 distinct CDR3 sequences in total; around 16% of them show up just once. The biggest ten clones account for roughly 7.3% of the sample. The specimen was blood. The receptors originated from a woman in her 30s with Graves' hyperthyroidism.

This clonotype was recorded at least ten times. The chain is built from TRBV12-3 or TRBV12-4 and TRBJ1-6; 10 bases are shared with TRBD1. The CDR3 covers 14 residues. Trimming at V came to 6 bases and at J to 8 bases, leaving 4 bases not matched to a gene. The CDR3 spells CASSQTGGHSPLHF. The CDR3, as DNA: TGTGCCAGCAGCCAGACAGGGGGCCATTCACCCCTCCACTTT.

This clonotype occurred many times. The chain carries TRBV7-8 and TRBJ1-4, with TRBD1 matching over 7 bases. The length of the CDR3 is 16 residues. Germline loops: CDR1 SGHVS, CDR2 FQNEAQ. With 1 base clipped from V and 0 bases from J, the junction kept 2 bases outside the gene matches. DNA of the CDR3: TGTGCCAGCAGCTTAGTAACAGGGGCAACTAATGAAAAACTGTTTTTT. Encoded protein: CASSLVTGATNEKLFF.

This clonotype was found many times. The rearrangement links TRBV7-9 to TRBJ1-2; no firm D call. The V and J ends lost 2 bases and 4 bases respectively, with 8 bases between them. CDR3 length: 13 amino acids. Looked up from germline, CDR1 is SEHNR and CDR2 is FQNEAQ (reference sequence). The CDR3 protein is CASSLQTVYGYTF. The DNA of the CDR3 is TGTGCCAGCAGCTTACAGACGGTCTATGGCTACACCTTC.

This clonotype appeared many times. The chain combines TRBV2 with TRBJ1-4; possibly TRBD1 for D (6 bases). Germline CDR1 reads SNHLY; CDR2 reads FYNNEI. Trimming removed 5 bases at V and 7 bases at J, with 14 bases between. The CDR3 is 14 amino acids. CDR3 coding DNA: TGTGCCAGCAGTTGGGGGCAGGGGACTGAAAAACTGTTTTTT. It yields the protein CASSWGQGTEKLFF.

The chain carries TRBV4-3 and TRBJ2-6; D is undetermined. The length of the CDR3 is 14 residues. The ends were cut back, 2 bases at V and 10 bases at J, with 12 bases in the middle. CDR1 and CDR2 (germline): LGHNA, YSLEER. CDR3 sequence reads: CASSQSVTGNVLTF. CDR3 coding DNA: TGCGCCAGCAGCCAATCTGTTACCGGTAACGTCCTGACTTTC.

Ten or more counts support this clonotype. The chain recombines TRBV15 with TRBJ2-7, with D tentatively TRBD2 (6 bases). CDR3 length: 15 residues. The germline V gene encodes CDR1 LNHNV and CDR2 YYDKDF (reference sequence). The V gene lost 1 base and the J gene lost 2 bases, with 12 bases spanning the gap. The CDR3: CATSRGGAGTYEQYF. Written as DNA, the CDR3 is TGTGCCACCAGCAGAGGAGGGGCGGGGACCTACGAGCAGTACTTC.

In this sample, this clonotype turned up many times. The rearrangement joins TRBV2 to TRBJ1-1; D remains ambiguous. Germline values: CDR1 SNHLY, CDR2 FYNNEI. CDR3 length: 11 residues. V shed 3 bases and J shed 6 bases, with 5 bases lying between them. The CDR3 loop is CASSDWAEAFF. CDR3 nucleotide sequence: TGTGCCAGCAGTGATTGGGCTGAAGCTTTCTTT.

This clonotype has at least ten counts. J is TRBJ2-3 and V is TRBV24-1, with TRBD2 matching over 9 bases. Germline assignment: CDR1 KGHDR and CDR2 SFDVKD. The junction had 12 bases not matched to a gene; V was cut back by 3 bases and J by 0 bases. The CDR3 spans 19 residues. The CDR3: CATSDLGLAGHASTDTQYF. The DNA of the CDR3 is TGTGCCACCAGTGATCTAGGTCTAGCGGGGCATGCAAGCACAGATACGCAGTATTTT.

This clonotype was seen only a few times. CDR3 bases: TGTGCCAGCTCACGGGGGGTCAACACCGGGGAGCTGTTTTTT. It translates to CASSRGVNTGELFF. This chain joins TRBV27 and TRBJ2-2; 7 bases match TRBD2. CDR3 length equals 14 residues. Trimming at V came to 8 bases and at J to 2 bases, leaving 5 bases not matched to a gene. Germline V gene lookup returns CDR1 MNHEY and CDR2 SMNVEV (reference sequence).

This clonotype was detected ten times or more. This chain joins TRBV20-1 and TRBJ2-1, with 7 bases fitting TRBD1. Germline V lookup: CDR1 DFQATT, CDR2 SNEGSKA (reference sequence). V shed 4 bases, J shed 6 bases, and the junction held 9 bases outside the gene matches. The CDR3 has 14 amino acids. DNA for the CDR3: TGCAGTGCTACTCATATGACAGGGCGCAATGAGCAGTTCTTC. This encodes CSATHMTGRNEQFF.

This clonotype was counted ten times or more. The genes are TRBV15 and TRBJ1-4; TRBD1 is a possible D gene (5 bases). Germline CDR1 reads LNHNV; CDR2 reads YYDKDF (reference sequence). CDR3 length equals 15 residues. V was clipped by 1 base and J by 4 bases, with 10 bases between them. In nucleotides, the CDR3 is TGTGCCACCAGCAGAGTTGGGACCCTTAATGAAAAACTGTTTTTT. This sequence encodes CATSRVGTLNEKLFF.

The sample holds many counts of this clonotype. This chain joins TRBV7-3 and TRBJ2-1, with 8 bases fitting TRBD2. The V segment lost 4 bases and the J segment 3 bases; nucleotides outside the gene matches: 8. Germline-derived CDR1 and CDR2 are SGHTA and FQGTGA. CDR3 size: 16 residues. CDR3 protein: CASSSSSGRGYNEQFF. CDR3 in DNA: TGTGCCAGCAGCTCCTCTAGCGGGCGCGGCTACAATGAGCAGTTCTTC.

There are many counts of this clonotype. This chain joins TRBV5-1 and TRBJ2-7, with 7 bases matching TRBD2. This CDR3 is built from 16 residues. Germline V gene lookup returns CDR1 SGHRS and CDR2 YFSETQ. The V and J ends lost 0 bases and 0 bases, in that order; junction bases with no gene match: 6. The CDR3 region is CASSLATGGLSYEQYF. The CDR3 nucleotides read TGCGCCAGCAGCTTGGCAACGGGGGGACTCTCCTACGAGCAGTACTTC.

This rearrangement joins TRBV19 to TRBJ2-3; 13 nucleotides agree with TRBD2. Germline V gives CDR1 LNHDA, CDR2 SQIVND (reference sequence). V shed 5 bases, J shed 5 bases, and the junction held 13 bases outside the gene matches. CDR3 length: 18 amino acids. In DNA, the CDR3 is TGTGCCAGTAGTCGGACTAGCGGGAGCACGTGGGATCGAGATACGCAGTATTTT. As protein: CASSRTSGSTWDRDTQYF.

This clonotype was seen at least ten times. The chain carries TRBV20-1 and TRBJ2-1; tentative D call: TRBD2 (6 bases). Trimming cost V 3 bases and J 2 bases, with 8 bases left between them. CDR3 length equals 13 residues. Germline V gives CDR1 DFQATT, CDR2 SNEGSKA (reference sequence). The CDR3 DNA follows: TGCAGTGCTAGCGGGAGAACCTACAATGAGCAGTTCTTC. This codes for CSASGRTYNEQFF.

The J gene is TRBJ1-2, the V gene TRBV14, with D perhaps matching TRBD1 (5 bases). The CDR3 extends over 13 amino acids. Per germline, CDR1 SGHDN and CDR2 FVKESK. The V and J ends lost 4 bases and 3 bases respectively, with 9 bases between them. CDR3 bases: TGTGCCAGCAGCCTTGACAGCGACTATGGCTACACCTTC. This encodes CASSLDSDYGYTF.

This clonotype was seen repeatedly, ten times or more. The rearrangement joins TRBV20-1 to TRBJ2-1; tentative D call: TRBD2 (6 bases). CDR1 DFQATT and CDR2 SNEGSKA come from the germline V gene (reference sequence). There are 13 residues in the CDR3. The CDR3 here is CSAGTPSYNEQFF. The CDR3 nucleotides are TGCAGCGCAGGGACTCCCTCCTACAATGAGCAGTTCTTC.

This clonotype was seen a handful of times. The chain is built from TRBV20-1 and TRBJ1-2, with TRBD1 identical over 8 bases. The length of the CDR3 is 14 residues. V was clipped by 0 bases and J by 3 bases; unmatched bases: 3. Germline assignment: CDR1 DFQATT and CDR2 SNEGSKA (reference sequence). DNA of the CDR3: TGCAGTGCTAGAGACGGACAGGGCGACTATGGCTACACCTTC. It translates to CSARDGQGDYGYTF.